This TCR beta chain was sequenced in a study of early T cells in non-severe SARS-CoV-2 infection. The overall study: With bulk RNA from unsorted whole blood as input, sequencing yielded unpaired chains. General study results and limits: Comparison of clonotypes with VDJdb favored anti-spike CD8 responses while missing private and CD4 specificities.

Each cDNA molecule carried a unique molecular identifier. Each CDR3 protein gets one entry after TCRdb re-called the 5' RACE reads with MiXCR. Here the sample spans just over 95,000 distinct CDR3 sequences, 11% being singletons. A word on this clonotype: Antigen specificity is unknown.

The germline V gene has CDR1 GTSNPN and CDR2 SVGIG (reference sequence). The V and J ends lost 0 bases and 3 bases respectively, with 11 bases between them. The CDR3 contains 14 residues. The origin of this receptor is an adult who was a healthcare worker with PCR-confirmed SARS-CoV-2 infection or an uninfected control (not recorded which). V gene TRBV30 combines with J gene TRBJ2-5, with D possibly being TRBD2 (5 bases). Specimen: whole blood, collected at baseline. The CDR3 nucleotides read TGTGCCTGGAGTGTCGGACTCTCCAAAGAGACCCAGTACTTC. It specifies CAWSVGLSKETQYF.